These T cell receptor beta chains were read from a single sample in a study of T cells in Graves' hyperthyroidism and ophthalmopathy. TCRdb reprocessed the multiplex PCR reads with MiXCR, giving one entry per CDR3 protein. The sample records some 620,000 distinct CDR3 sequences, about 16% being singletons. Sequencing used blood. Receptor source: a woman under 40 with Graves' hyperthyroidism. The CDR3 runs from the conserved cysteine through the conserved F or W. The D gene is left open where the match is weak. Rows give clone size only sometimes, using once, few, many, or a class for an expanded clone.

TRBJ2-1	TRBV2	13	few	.	CASGEVSDNEQFF	TGTGCCAGCGGTGAGGTGTCGGACAATGAGCAGTTCTTC
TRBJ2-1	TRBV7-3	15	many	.	CASSLTPSPYNEQFF	TGTGCCAGCAGCTTAACCCCCTCGCCTTACAATGAGCAGTTCTTC
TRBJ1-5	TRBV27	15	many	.	CASSLYWASNQPQHF	TGTGCCAGCAGTTTATATTGGGCTTCCAATCAGCCCCAGCATTTT
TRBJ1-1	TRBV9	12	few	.	CASSVWGGEAFF	TGTGCCAGCAGCGTATGGGGGGGTGAAGCTTTCTTT
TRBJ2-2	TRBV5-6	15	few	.	CASSLSGDVTGELFF	TGTGCCAGCAGCTTATCTGGGGATGTAACCGGGGAGCTGTTTTTT
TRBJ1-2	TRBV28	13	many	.	CASSPVSTGGYTF	TGTGCCAGCAGCCCCGTATCGACGGGTGGCTACACCTTC
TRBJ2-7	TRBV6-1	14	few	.	CASTLDGASYEQYF	TGTGCCAGCACCCTGGACGGGGCCTCCTACGAGCAGTACTTC
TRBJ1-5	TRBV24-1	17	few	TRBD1	CATSDSAWTGVDQPQHF	TGTGCCACCAGTGATTCTGCCTGGACAGGGGTCGATCAGCCCCAGCATTTT
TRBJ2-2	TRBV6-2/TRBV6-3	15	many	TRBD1	CASSDDRGWAGELFF	TGTGCCAGCAGTGACGACAGGGGATGGGCCGGGGAGCTGTTTTTT
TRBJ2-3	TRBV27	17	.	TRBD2	CASSQYPEGLGTDTQYF	TGTGCCAGCAGCCAATACCCCGAGGGACTAGGCACAGATACGCAGTATTTT
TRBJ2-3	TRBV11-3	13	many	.	CASSIGTPDTQYF	TGTGCCAGCAGCATTGGGACTCCTGATACGCAGTATTTT
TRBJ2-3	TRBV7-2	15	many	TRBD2	CASSLAGTRLDTQYF	TGTGCCAGCAGCCTAGCCGGGACTAGATTAGATACGCAGTATTTT
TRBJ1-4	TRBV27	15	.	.	CASSLMRTTNEKLFF	TGTGCCAGCAGTTTAATGAGGACAACTAATGAAAAACTGTTTTTT
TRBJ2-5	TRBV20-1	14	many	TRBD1	CSARSTGGEETQYF	TGCAGTGCTAGGTCGACAGGGGGGGAAGAGACCCAGTACTTC
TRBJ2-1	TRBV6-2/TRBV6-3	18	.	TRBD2	CASSYPLTSVGPVYEQFF	TGTGCCAGCAGTTACCCCCTCACTAGCGTGGGGCCGGTCTACGAGCAGTTCTTC
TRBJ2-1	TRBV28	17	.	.	CASSGRGLVGVYNEQFF	TGTGCCAGCAGCGGACGGGGGTTGGTGGGCGTTTACAATGAGCAGTTCTTC
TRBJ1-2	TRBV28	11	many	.	CASRRGYGYTF	TGTGCCAGCAGGAGGGGATATGGCTACACCTTC
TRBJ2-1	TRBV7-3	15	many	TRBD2	CASSSFHGRGNEQFF	TGTGCCAGCAGCTCCTTCCACGGGAGGGGAAATGAGCAGTTCTTC
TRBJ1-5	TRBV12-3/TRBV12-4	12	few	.	CASRWGNQPQHF	TGTGCCAGTCGGTGGGGAAATCAGCCCCAGCATTTT
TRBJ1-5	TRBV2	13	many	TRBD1	CASSLDREQPQHF	TGTGCCAGCAGTTTGGACAGGGAACAGCCCCAGCATTTT
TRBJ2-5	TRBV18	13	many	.	CASSPGQGETQYF	TGTGCCAGCAGCCCGGGCCAGGGCGAGACCCAGTACTTC
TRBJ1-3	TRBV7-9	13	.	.	CASTRGALNTIYF	TGTGCCAGCACACGGGGAGCCCTAAACACCATATATTTT
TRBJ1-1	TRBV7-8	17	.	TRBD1	CASSSKRTGIFDTEAFF	TGTGCCAGCAGCTCAAAGAGGACAGGCATCTTCGACACTGAAGCTTTCTTT
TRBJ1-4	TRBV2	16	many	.	CASSGTAPATNEKLFF	TGTGCCAGCAGTGGGACAGCACCCGCAACTAATGAAAAACTGTTTTTT
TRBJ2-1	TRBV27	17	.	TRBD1	CASSPTPRQGVMNEQFF	TGTGCCAGCAGTCCCACCCCCCGACAGGGGGTCATGAATGAGCAGTTCTTC
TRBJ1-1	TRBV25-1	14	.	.	CASSEFSAKTEAFF	TGTGCCAGCAGTGAATTTTCCGCAAAGACTGAAGCTTTCTTT
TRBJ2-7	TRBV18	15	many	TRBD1	CASSPRTGVSYEQYF	TGTGCCAGCTCACCCCGGACAGGGGTCTCCTACGAGCAGTACTTC
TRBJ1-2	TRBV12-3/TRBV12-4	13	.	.	CASSESDIYGYTF	TGTGCCAGCAGTGAATCAGACATCTATGGCTACACCTTC
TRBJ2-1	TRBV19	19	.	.	CASSIDGRTGVSSYNEQFF	TGTGCCAGTAGTATAGATGGGCGGACGGGGGTGAGCTCCTACAATGAGCAGTTCTTC
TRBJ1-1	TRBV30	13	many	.	CAWSTGGNTEAFF	TGTGCCTGGAGTACCGGAGGGAACACTGAAGCTTTCTTT
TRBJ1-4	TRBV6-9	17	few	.	CASSLIIGRKGHEKLFF	TGTGCCAGCAGTTTGATCATAGGGAGGAAGGGGCATGAAAAACTGTTTTTT
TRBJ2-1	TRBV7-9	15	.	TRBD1	CASSRVGQGNNEQFF	TGTGCCAGCAGCCGAGTGGGACAGGGAAACAATGAGCAGTTCTTC
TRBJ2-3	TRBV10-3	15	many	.	CAISESNKGEDTQYF	TGTGCCATCAGTGAGTCGAACAAAGGGGAGGATACGCAGTATTTT
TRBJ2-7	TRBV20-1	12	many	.	CSARDMVYEQYF	TGCAGTGCTAGAGATATGGTCTACGAGCAGTACTTC
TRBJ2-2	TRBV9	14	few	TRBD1	CASSSQGEDGELFF	TGTGCCAGCAGCTCACAGGGGGAGGACGGGGAGCTGTTTTTT
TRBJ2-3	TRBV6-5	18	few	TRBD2	CASSYSSGRPMFTDTQYF	TGTGCCAGCAGTTACTCTAGCGGGAGGCCGATGTTCACAGATACGCAGTATTTT
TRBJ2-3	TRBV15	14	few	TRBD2	CATTSGGSTDTQYF	TGTGCCACCACTAGCGGAGGGAGCACAGATACGCAGTATTTT
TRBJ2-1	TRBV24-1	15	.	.	CATSEPLSSYNEQFF	TGTGCCACCAGTGAACCCCTGAGCTCCTACAATGAGCAGTTCTTC
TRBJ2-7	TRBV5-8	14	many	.	CASNTHRDSYEQYF	TGTGCCAGCAACACACACAGGGATTCCTACGAGCAGTACTTC
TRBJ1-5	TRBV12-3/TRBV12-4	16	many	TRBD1	CASSATGQGAGQPQHF	TGTGCCAGCAGTGCTACGGGACAGGGGGCTGGTCAGCCCCAGCATTTT
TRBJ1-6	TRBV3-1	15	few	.	CASSLTGPYNSPLHF	TGTGCCAGCAGCCTGACAGGCCCTTATAATTCACCCCTCCACTTT
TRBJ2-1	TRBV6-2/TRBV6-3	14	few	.	CASRPYLSLAEQFF	TGTGCCAGCAGACCCTACCTTTCTCTTGCCGAGCAGTTCTTC
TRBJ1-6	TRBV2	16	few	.	CAIGAMYGIFGSPLHF	TGTGCCATCGGGGCGATGTATGGGATTTTTGGTTCACCCCTCCACTTT
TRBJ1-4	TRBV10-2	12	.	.	CASRDLDEKLFF	TGCGCCAGCAGGGACTTGGATGAAAAACTGTTTTTT
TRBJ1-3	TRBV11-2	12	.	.	CASRGPGNTIYF	TGTGCCAGCAGGGGCCCTGGAAACACCATATATTTT
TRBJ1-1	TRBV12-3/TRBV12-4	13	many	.	CASSGGAHTEAFF	TGTGCCAGCAGCGGGGGGGCCCACACTGAAGCTTTCTTT
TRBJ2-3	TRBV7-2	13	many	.	CASSLAGIDTQYF	TGTGCCAGCAGCTTAGCGGGAATAGATACGCAGTATTTT
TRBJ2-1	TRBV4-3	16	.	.	CASSPGLRRRAGEQFF	.